Below are 24 T cell receptor beta chains sequenced from a single sample in a study of blood T cells in healthy people across ages. The use of a sample-barcoded 5' primer and a J-beta primer mix characterized a second PCR of 7 to 11 cycles. TCRdb called the 5' RACE reads again in MiXCR, with one record for every CDR3 protein. Counted here are over 1,200,000 distinct CDR3 sequences, approximately 59% occurring once; the ten biggest clones make up about 6.7%. Sequencing was done on a sample of blood. The receptors derive from a man between 18 and 35 years old in good health.

The V and J genes are TRBV4-1 and TRBJ1-2; a possible D gene is TRBD1 (6 bases). V shed 0 bases and J shed 5 bases, with 7 bases lying between them. The CDR3 runs to 13 residues. Germline CDR1 MGHRA, CDR2 YSYEKL. CDR3 protein: CASSQEGGYGYTF. Here the CDR3 DNA reads TGCGCCAGCAGCCAAGAAGGGGGATATGGCTACACCTTC.

The chain recombines TRBV5-4 with TRBJ2-1, with D possibly TRBD2 on 5 matching bases. Germline V gene data show CDR1 as SGHNT and CDR2 as YYREEE (reference sequence). The CDR3 is 14 residues long. The V gene lost 2 bases and the J gene lost 6 bases, with 12 bases spanning the gap. The CDR3 DNA reads as TGTGCCAGCAGCTTTGAACGGACTTCCAATGAGCAGTTCTTC. Protein sequence: CASSFERTSNEQFF.

The rearrangement uses TRBV5-1 and TRBJ2-1; D not certain. The V gene's germline CDR1 is SGHRS and CDR2 YFSETQ. V was cut by 4 bases and J by 7 bases, with 15 bases left in between. The CDR3 runs 14 residues. CDR3 in amino acids: CASSADGLGNEQFF. CDR3 in DNA: TGCGCCAGCAGCGCGGACGGCCTGGGGAATGAGCAGTTCTTC.

The genes are TRBV20-1 and TRBJ2-3; D may be TRBD1 or TRBD2 (5 bases each). V lost 6 bases, J lost 2 bases, and 15 bases lay in between. The CDR3 runs to 14 residues. CDR1 and CDR2 from the germline V gene are DFQATT and SNEGSKA (reference sequence). The CDR3 is CSAPEGLPTDTQYF. In nucleotides, the CDR3 is TGCAGTGCCCCAGAGGGGCTCCCCACAGATACGCAGTATTTT.

This chain joins TRBV20-1 and TRBJ2-2; the D gene could be TRBD1 or TRBD2 (5 bases each). V lost 6 bases to trimming and J lost 0 bases, with 14 bases between them. The germline V gene encodes CDR1 DFQATT and CDR2 SNEGSKA (reference sequence). The length of the CDR3 is 15 residues. CDR3 residues: CSAHLGRSNTGELFF. The CDR3 nucleotides are TGCAGTGCCCACCTGGGACGGTCGAACACCGGGGAGCTGTTTTTT.

The rearrangement links TRBV5-6 to TRBJ2-7; TRBD1 aligns across 7 bases. The CDR3 runs to 16 residues. The J segment lost 4 bases and the V segment lost 4 bases, leaving 14 bases of the junction unmatched. Germline V gene data show CDR1 as SGHDT and CDR2 as YYEEEE. As DNA, the CDR3 is TGTGCCAGCAGCATTCGTCGGGGACAGCTCCTTTACGAGCAGTACTTC. Its protein is CASSIRRGQLLYEQYF.

The rearrangement joins TRBV6-5 to TRBJ2-4, with D possibly being TRBD1 or TRBD2 (5 bases each). The DNA end lines up better with TRBJ2-7; the J call may be wrong. Germline CDR1 MNHEY, CDR2 SVGAGI. CDR3 length equals 15 residues. CDR3 nucleotide sequence: TGTGCCAGCAGTTACACCCCCGGGACCCCCTACGAGCAGTACTTC. Residues: CASSYTPGTPYEQYF.

V is TRBV7-9 and J is TRBJ2-3, with D possibly called TRBD1 or TRBD2 (5 bases each). Germline V gene lookup returns CDR1 SEHNR and CDR2 FQNEAQ (reference sequence). V dropped 3 bases and J dropped 5 bases, with 9 bases sitting between them. CDR3 length: 13 amino acids. The CDR3 sequence is CASSFLRGDTQYF. The CDR3 nucleotides read TGTGCCAGCAGCTTTTTGAGGGGAGATACGCAGTATTTT.

CDR3 region: CSAGHSGVVSYNEQFF. DNA of the CDR3: TGCAGTGCTGGCCACTCAGGGGTAGTCTCCTACAATGAGCAGTTCTTC. The chain is built from TRBV20-1 and TRBJ2-1; tentatively, D is TRBD1 (6 bases). V was clipped by 5 bases and J by 0 bases, with 17 bases between them. Germline assignment: CDR1 DFQATT and CDR2 SNEGSKA (reference sequence). The CDR3 is made up of 16 amino acids.

With regard to this clonotype: A read error may explain this, as a much larger clone is one base away. V and J are TRBV7-2 and TRBJ2-5; 12 bases map to TRBD2. The J call is uncertain, as TRBJ2-1 better fits the DNA end. The CDR3 is made up of 16 amino acids. CDR1 and CDR2 (germline): SGHTA, FQGNSA. This CDR3 reads CASSLDGLAGKETQFF. CDR3 DNA: TGTGCCAGCAGCTTGGATGGACTAGCGGGGAAGGAGACCCAGTTCTTC.

The V call is TRBV2, the J call TRBJ1-5; no definite D call. The CDR3 totals 14 residues. CDR1 is SNHLY, CDR2 FYNNEI, per germline. V shed 3 bases and J shed 6 bases, with 12 bases lying between them. The chain's CDR3 is CASSEGSWGQPQHF. For the CDR3, the DNA is TGTGCCAGCAGTGAGGGCAGCTGGGGTCAGCCCCAGCATTTT. The full variable domain, rest sourced from reference TRBV2 and TRBJ1-5, is EPEVTQTPSHQVTQMGQEVILRCVPISNHLYFYWYRQILGQKVEFLVSFYNNEISEKSEIFDDQFSVERPDGSNFTLKIRSTKLEDSAMYFCASSEGSWGQPQHFGDGTRLSIL.

V gene TRBV7-9 combines with J gene TRBJ2-5; unclear D gene. The CDR3 is made up of 13 amino acids. Trimming stripped 8 bases from V and 0 bases from J, with 10 bases between. CDR1 SEHNR and CDR2 FQNEAQ come from the germline V gene (reference sequence). For the CDR3, the DNA is TGTGCCAGCGGGCCCTCCTACCAAGAGACCCAGTACTTC. This translates into CASGPSYQETQYF.

The chain couples TRBV4-2 to TRBJ2-5; 9 nucleotides match TRBD2. The ends lost 1 base at V and 4 bases at J; junction bases unmatched: 4. The CDR3 totals 15 residues. CDR1 and CDR2 from the germline V gene are LGHNA and YNFKEQ. CDR3 protein: CASSQVAGEAETQYF. The CDR3, as DNA: TGTGCCAGCAGCCAAGTAGCGGGGGAAGCAGAGACCCAGTACTTC.

This clonotype was seen more than once but under ten times. The chain links TRBV7-2 to TRBJ2-7; possibly TRBD1 or TRBD2 for D (5 bases each). The length of the CDR3 is 16 residues. V dropped 1 base and J dropped 5 bases, with 18 bases sitting between them. Germline CDR1 reads SGHTA; CDR2 reads FQGNSA. The CDR3 DNA sequence: TGTGCCAGCAGCTTAGGGTTTGGGGGTCTGATCGACGAGCAGTACTTC. Protein product: CASSLGFGGLIDEQYF.

The genes are TRBV7-2 and TRBJ2-2, with D hard to call. Trimming took 5 bases from V and 0 from J, leaving 10 bases between them. Germline CDR1 reads SGHTA; CDR2 reads FQGNSA. This CDR3 has 15 residues. The DNA of the CDR3 is TGTGCCAGCAGCATTCGACGGACGAACACCGGGGAGCTGTTTTTT. Amino acid sequence: CASSIRRTNTGELFF.

This clonotype was counted between two and nine times. V and J are TRBV7-2 and TRBJ2-3; TRBD2 might be the D (5 bases). The CDR3 has 14 amino acids. Trimming left V 1 base short and J 4 bases short, with 9 bases between. The germline CDR1 and CDR2 sequences are SGHTA and FQGNSA. In DNA, the CDR3 is TGTGCCAGCAGCTTAGTCGGGAAAGCAGATACGCAGTATTTT. This translates into CASSLVGKADTQYF.

The chain is built from TRBV19 and TRBJ1-2; D not certain. Per germline, CDR1 LNHDA and CDR2 SQIVND (reference sequence). This CDR3 is 12 amino acids long. The V end was cut by 8 bases, the J end by 7 bases, with 14 bases between. The CDR3 region has the DNA TGTGCCAGTCAACCAAAAAACGGTGGCTACACCTTC. It specifies CASQPKNGGYTF.

This clonotype came up a few times. The chain is built from TRBV29-1 and TRBJ1-4; D remains ambiguous. This CDR3 is 10 amino acids long. Trimming shortened V by 5 bases and J by 6 bases, and 4 bases separated the two germline ends. CDR1 and CDR2 (germline): SQVTM, ANQGSEA. The CDR3 loop reads CSVLDEKLFF. CDR3 DNA: TGCAGCGTTCTGGATGAAAAACTGTTTTTT.

This clonotype has only a few counts. V and J are TRBV10-3 and TRBJ2-2; 8 positions agree with TRBD1. V dropped 6 bases and J dropped 0; count of bases not matched to a gene: 3. Per the germline V gene, CDR1 is ENHRY and CDR2 is SYGVKD. The CDR3 totals 15 residues. The CDR3 DNA reads TGTGCCATCAGGCGACAGGGGACGAACACCGGGGAGCTGTTTTTT. As protein: CAIRRQGTNTGELFF.

V is TRBV6-6 and J is TRBJ1-5; 7 bases fit TRBD1. The J segment lost 3 bases and the V segment lost 0 bases, leaving 5 bases of the junction unmatched. Germline loops: CDR1 MNHNY, CDR2 SVGAGI (reference sequence). The CDR3 is made up of 16 amino acids. For the CDR3, the DNA is TGTGCCAGCAGTTACTCGGAGACAGGGATCAATCAGCCCCAGCATTTT. Protein sequence: CASSYSETGINQPQHF.

The table lists this clonotype with a few counts. V gene TRBV6-6 combines with J gene TRBJ2-5, with D possibly being TRBD1 or TRBD2 (6 bases each). Looked up from germline, CDR1 is MNHNY and CDR2 is SVGAGI (reference sequence). The V end was cut by 2 bases, the J end by 5 bases, with 12 bases between. CDR3 length: 14 residues. The CDR3 DNA sequence: TGTGCCAGCAGTTACAAGGGGGGTCAGGAGACCCAGTACTTC. Translated: CASSYKGGQETQYF.

The chain uses TRBV27 and TRBJ2-4, with no clear D. V lost 7 bases, J lost 13 bases, and 20 bases lay in between. This CDR3 is built from 13 residues. Germline loops: CDR1 MNHEY, CDR2 SMNVEV (reference sequence). The CDR3 DNA reads TGTGCCAGCACTCCTACTCAAGGTCGCCAGCAGTACTTC. Translated, it gives CASTPTQGRQQYF.

This clonotype was observed once. The rearrangement uses TRBV12-3 or TRBV12-4 and TRBJ1-4; TRBD1 is a possible D gene (6 bases). The CDR3 covers 14 residues. V gave up 3 bases and J gave up 8 bases, with 13 bases separating them. The CDR3: CASSFLTGSEKLFF. CDR3 DNA sequence: TGTGCCAGCAGTTTTCTTACAGGGTCCGAAAAACTGTTTTTT.

The genes are TRBV12-3 or TRBV12-4 and TRBJ2-4; 8 positions agree with TRBD1. The end of the DNA aligns better with TRBJ2-7, so the J call may be wrong. This CDR3 is built from 13 residues. The CDR3 DNA sequence: TGTGCCAGCAGTAGGACAGGGAACGACGAGCAGTACTTC. Translation gives CASSRTGNDEQYF.